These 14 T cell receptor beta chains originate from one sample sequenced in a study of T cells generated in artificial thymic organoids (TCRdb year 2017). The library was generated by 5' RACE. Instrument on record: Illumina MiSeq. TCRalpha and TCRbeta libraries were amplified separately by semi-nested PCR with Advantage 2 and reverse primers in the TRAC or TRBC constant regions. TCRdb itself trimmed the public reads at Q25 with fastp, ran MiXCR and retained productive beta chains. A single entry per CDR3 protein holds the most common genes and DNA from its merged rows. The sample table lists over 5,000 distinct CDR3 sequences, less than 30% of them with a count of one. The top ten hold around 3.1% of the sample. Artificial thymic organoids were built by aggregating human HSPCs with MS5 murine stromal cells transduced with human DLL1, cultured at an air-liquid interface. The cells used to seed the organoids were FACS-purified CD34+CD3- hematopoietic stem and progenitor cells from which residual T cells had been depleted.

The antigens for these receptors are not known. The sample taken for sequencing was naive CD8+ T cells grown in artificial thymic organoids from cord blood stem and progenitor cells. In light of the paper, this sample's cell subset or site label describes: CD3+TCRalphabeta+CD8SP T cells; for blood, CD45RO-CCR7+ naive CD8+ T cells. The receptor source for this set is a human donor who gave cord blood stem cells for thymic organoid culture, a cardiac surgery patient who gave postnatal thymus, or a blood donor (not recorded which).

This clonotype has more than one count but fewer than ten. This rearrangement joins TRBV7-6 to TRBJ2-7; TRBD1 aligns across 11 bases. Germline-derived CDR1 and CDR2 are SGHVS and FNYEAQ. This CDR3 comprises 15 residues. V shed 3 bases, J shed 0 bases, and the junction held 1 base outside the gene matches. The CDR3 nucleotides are TGTGCCAGCAGCTTGGGACAGGGGGTCTCCTACGAGCAGTACTTC. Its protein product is CASSLGQGVSYEQYF.

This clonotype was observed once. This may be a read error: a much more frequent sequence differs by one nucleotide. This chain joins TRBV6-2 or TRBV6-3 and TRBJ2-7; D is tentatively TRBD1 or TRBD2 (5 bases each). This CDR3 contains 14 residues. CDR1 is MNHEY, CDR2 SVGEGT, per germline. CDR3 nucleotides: TGTACCAGCAGTGGACCGGGACGGCCTTACGAGCAGTACTTC. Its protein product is CTSSGPGRPYEQYF.

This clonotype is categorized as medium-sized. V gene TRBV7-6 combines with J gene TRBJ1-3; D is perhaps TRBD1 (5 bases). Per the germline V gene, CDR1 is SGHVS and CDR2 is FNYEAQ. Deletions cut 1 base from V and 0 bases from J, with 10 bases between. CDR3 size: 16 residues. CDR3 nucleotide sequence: TGTGCCAGCAGCTTAGAACAGGTCCCCTCTGGAAACACCATATATTTT. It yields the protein CASSLEQVPSGNTIYF.

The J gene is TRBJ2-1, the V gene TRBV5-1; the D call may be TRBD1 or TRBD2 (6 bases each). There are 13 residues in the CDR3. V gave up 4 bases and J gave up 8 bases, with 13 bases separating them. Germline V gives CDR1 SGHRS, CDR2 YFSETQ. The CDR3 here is CASSRNGGHEQFF. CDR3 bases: TGCGCCAGCAGCAGGAACGGGGGCCATGAGCAGTTCTTC.

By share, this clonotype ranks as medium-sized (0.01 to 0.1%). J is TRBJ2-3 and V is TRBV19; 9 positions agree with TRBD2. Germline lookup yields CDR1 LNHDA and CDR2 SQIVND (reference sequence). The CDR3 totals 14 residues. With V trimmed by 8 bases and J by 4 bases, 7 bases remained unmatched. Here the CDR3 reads CASCAGGPPDTQYF. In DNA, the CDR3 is TGTGCCAGTTGCGCGGGAGGGCCCCCAGATACGCAGTATTTT.

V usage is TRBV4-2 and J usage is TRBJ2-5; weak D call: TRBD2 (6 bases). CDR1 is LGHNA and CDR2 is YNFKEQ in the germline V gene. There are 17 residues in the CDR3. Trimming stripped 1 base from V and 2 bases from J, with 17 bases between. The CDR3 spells CASSQAQLRDWQETQYF. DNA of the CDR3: TGTGCCAGCAGCCAAGCCCAGCTCAGGGACTGGCAAGAGACCCAGTACTTC.

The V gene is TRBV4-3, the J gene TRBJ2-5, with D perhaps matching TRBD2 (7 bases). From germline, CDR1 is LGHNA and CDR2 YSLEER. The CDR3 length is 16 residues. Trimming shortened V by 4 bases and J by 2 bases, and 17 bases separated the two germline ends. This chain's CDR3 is CASSPLAGAHQETQYF. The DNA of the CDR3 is TGCGCCAGCAGCCCTCTCGCGGGGGCCCATCAAGAGACCCAGTACTTC.

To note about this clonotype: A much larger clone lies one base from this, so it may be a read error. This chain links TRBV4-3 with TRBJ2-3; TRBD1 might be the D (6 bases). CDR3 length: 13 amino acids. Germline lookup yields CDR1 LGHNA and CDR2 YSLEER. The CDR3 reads CAGSQQGPDTQYF. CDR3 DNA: TGCGCCGGCAGCCAACAGGGCCCAGATACGCAGTATTTT.

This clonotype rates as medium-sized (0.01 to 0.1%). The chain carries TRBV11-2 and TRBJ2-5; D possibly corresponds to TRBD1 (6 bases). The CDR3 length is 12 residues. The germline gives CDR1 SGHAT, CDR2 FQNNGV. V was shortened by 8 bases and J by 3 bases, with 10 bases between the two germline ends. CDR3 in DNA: TGTGCCAGCGGGGCAGGGGAAGAGACCCAGTACTTC. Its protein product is CASGAGEETQYF.

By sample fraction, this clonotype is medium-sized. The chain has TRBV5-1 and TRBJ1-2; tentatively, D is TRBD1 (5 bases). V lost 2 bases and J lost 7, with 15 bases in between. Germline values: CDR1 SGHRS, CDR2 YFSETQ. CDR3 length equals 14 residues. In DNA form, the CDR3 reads TGCGCCAGCAGCTTTAACAGGAGGGCCGGTGGCTACACCTTC. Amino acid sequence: CASSFNRRAGGYTF.

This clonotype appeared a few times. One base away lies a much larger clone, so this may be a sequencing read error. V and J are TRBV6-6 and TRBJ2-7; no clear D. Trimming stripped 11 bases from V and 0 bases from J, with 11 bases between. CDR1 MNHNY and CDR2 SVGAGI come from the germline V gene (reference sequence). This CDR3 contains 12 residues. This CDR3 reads CAVRWGSYEQYF. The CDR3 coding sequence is TGTGCCGTGCGGTGGGGCTCCTACGAGCAGTACTTC.

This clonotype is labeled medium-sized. Here the CDR3 reads CASLSYEQYF. The CDR3 DNA is TGTGCCAGCCTTTCCTACGAGCAGTACTTC. The chain has TRBV6-1 and TRBJ2-7, with D uncertain. The CDR3 loop spans 10 amino acids. With 8 bases removed from V and 1 base from J, the gap between germline ends came to 3 bases. Germline V gives CDR1 MNHNS, CDR2 SASEGT.

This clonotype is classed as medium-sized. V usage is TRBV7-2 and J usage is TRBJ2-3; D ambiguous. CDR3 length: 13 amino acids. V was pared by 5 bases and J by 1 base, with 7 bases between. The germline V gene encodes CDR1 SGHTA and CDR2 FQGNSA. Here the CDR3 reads CASSPSCTDTQYF. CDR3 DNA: TGTGCCAGCAGCCCATCATGCACAGATACGCAGTATTTT.

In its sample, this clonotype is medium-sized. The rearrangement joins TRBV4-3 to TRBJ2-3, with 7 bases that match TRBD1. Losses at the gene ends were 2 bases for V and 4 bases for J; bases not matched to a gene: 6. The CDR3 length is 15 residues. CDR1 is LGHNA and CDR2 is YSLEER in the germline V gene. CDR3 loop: CASSQNRGRADTQYF. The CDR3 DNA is TGCGCCAGCAGCCAAAACAGGGGAAGGGCAGATACGCAGTATTTT.